This TCR beta chain was recovered during a study of CD8 T cells in ankylosing spondylitis. V dropped 5 bases and J dropped 0 bases, with 13 bases sitting between them. The CDR3 length is 15 residues. CDR1 and CDR2 (germline): SSHAT, FNYEAQ (reference sequence). This clonotype was seen at least ten times. Its antigen is unknown. Study outcomes and limitations: There was a TCR beta motif, made of several highly homologous variants, that appeared characteristic of ankylosing spondylitis blood. Reportedly, significant enrichment of disease-linked clones occurred in matched ankylosing spondylitis synovial fluid.

TCRdb analysed the 5' RACE reads with MiXCR anew, one entry per CDR3 protein. The table lists about 210,000 distinct CDR3 sequences, 7.5% to 9.5% of them singletons. The V and J genes are TRBV7-7 and TRBJ2-5; D is undetermined. Sequencing was done on a sample of blood, either unsorted or a sorted T cell fraction (not recorded which). This sequence originates from a female donor with ankylosing spondylitis or in good health (not recorded which). In DNA form, the CDR3 reads TGTGCCAGCAGCGCGGACCCAGGAGACCAAGAGACCCAGTACTTC. As protein: CASSADPGDQETQYF. The full variable domain, completed using reference TRBV7-7 and TRBJ2-5, is GAGVSQSPRYKVTKRGQDVTLRCDPISSHATLYWYQQALGQGPEFLTYFNYEAQPDKSGLPSDRFSAERPEGSISTLTIQRTEQRDSAMYRCASSADPGDQETQYFGPGTRLLVL.